This T cell receptor beta chain was profiled in a study of a mutant IDH1 vaccine in newly diagnosed glioma. V was pared by 0 bases and J by 6 bases, with 4 bases of the junction left unmatched. The V gene's germline CDR1 is MNHEY and CDR2 SVGAGI. The CDR3 extends over 15 amino acids. To note about this clone: Its antigen is unidentified.

As for time point: week 23, last vaccination. Vaccination used 300 ug of mutant IDH1 20-mer peptide per dose, with topical imiquimod. In every donor, the tumor was a new WHO grade 3 or 4 IDH1-mutant, ATRX-lost astrocytoma. The assay was immunoSEQ multiplex PCR, and TCRdb's table has in-frame clones only and misses some. The sample gives tens of thousands of clones, around 82% of which show up once; about an eighth is in the top ten. The chain has TRBV6-5 and TRBJ2-2, with TRBD1 matching over 7 bases. This sequence originates from a man younger than 35 with glioma. The source was PBMCs, collected from a glioma patient whose treatment included an IDH1 peptide vaccine. The CDR3 DNA reads as TGTGCCAGCAGTTACTCGAACACAGGGGCCGGGGAGCTGTTTTTT. The encoded protein is CASSYSNTGAGELFF.